These 25 T cell receptor beta chains were sequenced from one sample in a study of blood T cell repertoires in COVID-19. The repertoire was sequenced with immunoSEQ multiplex PCR; TCRdb's copy has only in-frame clones and lacks some. The sample comprises 100,000 to 110,000 clones, 85% of which are singletons, and about 13% rests with the top ten. What was sequenced was peripheral blood. These receptors came from a human donor in a cohort sampled during active COVID-19.

This clone was found a few times. This sequence joins TRBV27 and TRBJ1-1; D possibly corresponds to TRBD1 (5 bases). The germline V gene encodes CDR1 MNHEY and CDR2 SMNVEV (reference sequence). The CDR3 covers 16 residues. The V gene lost 0 bases and the J gene lost 5 bases, with 16 bases spanning the gap. CDR3 in DNA: TGTGCCAGCAGTTTATCAAAGGGGAGGGGAACAACTGAAGCTTTCTTT. It translates to CASSLSKGRGTTEAFF.

V is TRBV10-3 and J is TRBJ2-2; 13 bases line up with TRBD2. Trimming removed 4 bases from V and 3 bases from J; junction bases left unmatched: 2. Germline loops: CDR1 ENHRY, CDR2 SYGVKD. This CDR3 contains 16 residues. In nucleotides, the CDR3 is TGTGCCATCAGTGGACTAGCGGGGGGATACACCGGGGAGCTGTTTTTT. Its protein product is CAISGLAGGYTGELFF.

The CDR3 region is CSASGQMNTEAFF. The DNA of the CDR3 is TGCAGTGCTAGTGGGCAGATGAACACTGAAGCTTTCTTT. This rearrangement joins TRBV20-1 to TRBJ1-1; D remains unclear. The CDR3 runs to 13 residues. Trimming took 3 bases from V and 0 from J, leaving 8 bases between them. The germline gives CDR1 DFQATT, CDR2 SNEGSKA (reference sequence).

The genes are TRBV5-1 and TRBJ1-2, with 8 bases aligning to TRBD1. The CDR3 consists of 13 residues. In germline, CDR1 is SGHRS, CDR2 YFSETQ. Trimming at V came to 4 bases and at J to 8 bases, leaving 7 bases not matched to a gene. DNA of the CDR3: TGCGCCAGCAGCGTTACAGGGGGTTGGGGCTACACCTTC. Protein product: CASSVTGGWGYTF. The full variable domain, in which reference TRBV5-1 and TRBJ1-2 provide the parts outside the CDR3, is KAGVTQTPRYLIKTRGQQVTLSCSPISGHRSVSWYQQTPGQGLQFLFEYFSETQRNKGNFPGRFSGRQFSNSRSEMNVSTLELGDSALYLCASSVTGGWGYTFGSGTRLTVV.

The chain carries TRBV7-6 and TRBJ2-7, with D uncertain. The V end lost 3 bases, the J end lost 2 bases, and 14 bases lay between the germline ends. This CDR3 comprises 15 residues. Germline-derived CDR1 and CDR2 are SGHVS and FNYEAQ. The CDR3: CASSLGTAPTYEQYF. CDR3 bases: TGTGCCAGCAGCTTGGGCACAGCACCAACCTACGAGCAGTACTTC.

A few counts support this clone. The chain joins TRBV6-4 to TRBJ2-3, with 9 bases aligning to TRBD2. V trimming: 5 bases; J trimming: 2 bases; junction bases outside the gene matches: 5. The length of the CDR3 is 15 residues. Per the germline V gene, CDR1 is MRHNA and CDR2 is SNTAGT. This CDR3 is CASSNSGGDTDTQYF. CDR3 nucleotide sequence: TGTGCCAGCAGTAATAGCGGGGGCGACACAGATACGCAGTATTTT.

This chain uses TRBV20-1 with TRBJ1-2; 9 bases agree with TRBD1. CDR1 is DFQATT, CDR2 SNEGSKA, per germline (reference sequence). The CDR3 consists of 11 residues. This chain's CDR3 is CRGGQGSGYTF. The CDR3 DNA reads as TGCAGGGGAGGACAGGGGAGTGGCTACACCTTC.

The table lists this clone with a few counts. The chain employs TRBV4-3 and TRBJ1-2; perhaps TRBD1 as D (6 bases). CDR1 is LGHNA and CDR2 is YSLEER in the germline V gene. This CDR3 region has 15 residues. V was clipped by 0 bases and J by 4 bases, with 12 bases between them. The CDR3, as DNA: TGCGCCAGCAGCCAAGATTTCGGACAGCCCTATGGCTACACCTTC. Translated, it gives CASSQDFGQPYGYTF.

This chain connects TRBV7-2 to TRBJ1-1; D uncertain. This CDR3 region has 14 residues. V was cut by 2 bases and J by 1 base, with 8 bases left in between. Germline assignment: CDR1 SGHTA and CDR2 FQGNSA. The CDR3 bases are TGTGCCAGCAGCTTAAACGCAGGGAACACTGAAGCTTTCTTT. Translating it yields CASSLNAGNTEAFF.

This clone was found a few times. The gene calls are TRBV7-4 and TRBJ2-1; D may be TRBD2 (5 bases). CDR1 and CDR2 (germline): SGHVT, SQSDAQ. CDR3 size: 18 residues. V was shortened by 2 bases and J by 0 bases, with 17 bases between the two germline ends. CDR3 protein: CASSLYPGSGGSYNEQFF. CDR3 bases: TGTGCCAGCAGCTTATACCCGGGGAGCGGTGGCTCCTACAATGAGCAGTTCTTC.

V usage is TRBV7-2 and J usage is TRBJ2-3; possible D gene TRBD2, 6 bases. V was pared by 5 bases and J by 5 bases, with 17 bases between. This CDR3 is built from 15 residues. Looked up from germline, CDR1 is SGHTA and CDR2 is FQGNSA. CDR3 sequence (DNA): TGTGCCAGCAGCCTACCCGGGGGAGAGAGAGATACGCAGTATTTT. As protein: CASSLPGGERDTQYF. Full variable domain (remainder filled in from reference TRBV7-2 and TRBJ2-3): GAGVSQSPSNKVTEKGKDVELRCDPISGHTALYWYRQSLGQGLEFLIYFQGNSAPDKSGLPSDRFSAERTGGSVSTLTIQRTQQEDSAVYLCASSLPGGERDTQYFGPGTRLTVL.

The gene calls are TRBV12-3 or TRBV12-4 and TRBJ1-5, with D perhaps matching TRBD1 (6 bases). V lost 6 bases and J lost 7, with 10 bases in between. CDR3 length: 12 residues. The CDR3 region is CASSLQGQPQHF. CDR3 DNA sequence: TGTGCCAGCAGCCTACAGGGCCAGCCCCAGCATTTT.

V usage is TRBV4-3 and J usage is TRBJ1-6; D not resolved. In germline, CDR1 is LGHNA, CDR2 YSLEER. CDR3 length: 13 residues. The germline V and J ends were trimmed by 1 base and 10 bases, with 8 bases remaining between them. The CDR3 sequence is CASSQALRSPLHF. CDR3 sequence (DNA): TGCGCCAGCAGCCAAGCCCTTAGATCACCCCTCCACTTT.

V gene TRBV7-2 combines with J gene TRBJ2-3; D is possibly TRBD1 (6 bases). The germline V gene encodes CDR1 SGHTA and CDR2 FQGNSA. The CDR3 consists of 14 residues. The V and J ends lost 10 bases and 2 bases respectively, with 16 bases between them. CDR3 nucleotide sequence: TGTGCCACCCAGAGGGGGACCTTCACAGATACGCAGTATTTT. Translated: CATQRGTFTDTQYF.

The chain carries TRBV5-1 and TRBJ1-1; 7 positions agree with TRBD1. V gave up 4 bases and J gave up 0 bases; unmatched junction bases: 3. Per germline, CDR1 SGHRS and CDR2 YFSETQ. The CDR3 runs 14 residues. DNA for the CDR3: TGCGCCAGCAGCCAGGGACAGATGAACACTGAAGCTTTCTTT. Residues: CASSQGQMNTEAFF.

The chain recombines TRBV11-2 with TRBJ2-1, with 9 bases lining up with TRBD1. CDR3 length equals 15 residues. Germline V gene lookup returns CDR1 SGHAT and CDR2 FQNNGV. J was trimmed by 5 bases and V by 1 base; bases with no gene match: 3. The DNA of the CDR3 is TGTGCCAGCAGCTTAGCGGGACAGGGAAACAATGAGCAGTTCTTC. Encoded protein: CASSLAGQGNNEQFF.

The chain uses TRBV11-2 and TRBJ2-7, with TRBD2 matching over 10 bases. V lost 8 bases, J lost 5 bases, and 12 bases stayed unmatched. Per the germline V gene, CDR1 is SGHAT and CDR2 is FQNNGV. The CDR3 totals 15 residues. The CDR3 DNA sequence: TGTGCCAGCGGACCTCTTAGCGGGAGGAGGGACGAGCAGTACTTC. It specifies CASGPLSGRRDEQYF.

The chain carries TRBV7-8 and TRBJ2-3; D may be TRBD2 (5 bases). The CDR3 is 14 residues long. Germline V CDR1 and CDR2: SGHVS, FQNEAQ. Trimming removed 5 bases from V and 6 bases from J, with 15 bases in between. The chain's CDR3 is CASSLNGVGDTQYF. CDR3 DNA: TGTGCCAGCAGCCTAAACGGGGTCGGGGATACGCAGTATTTT.

The chain is built from TRBV6-1 and TRBJ2-6, with TRBD1 matching over 9 bases. Germline values: CDR1 MNHNS, CDR2 SASEGT. Losses at the gene ends were 4 bases for V and 0 bases for J; bases not matched to a gene: 7. The CDR3 spans 18 residues. The CDR3 sequence: CASSVRTGANSGANVLTF. The CDR3 region has the DNA TGTGCCAGCAGTGTCCGGACAGGGGCGAACTCTGGGGCCAACGTCCTGACTTTC.

In this sample, this clone turned up once. V usage is TRBV4-3 and J usage is TRBJ1-1; D gene unclear. Germline CDR1 LGHNA, CDR2 YSLEER. Trimming pared 0 bases from V and 0 bases from J, leaving 11 bases between. The CDR3 spans 16 residues. Here the CDR3 reads CASSQDPRALNTEAFF. CDR3 in DNA: TGCGCCAGCAGCCAAGACCCTAGAGCACTGAACACTGAAGCTTTCTTT.

V usage is TRBV7-2 and J usage is TRBJ1-2; tentative D call: TRBD1 (6 bases). The CDR3 extends over 15 amino acids. Germline CDR1 SGHTA, CDR2 FQGNSA. V lost 2 bases, J lost 6 bases, and 16 bases lay in between. The CDR3, as DNA: TGTGCCAGCAGCTTAAGGGGCACAGGGAGGGATGGCTACACCTTC. As protein: CASSLRGTGRDGYTF. The full variable domain, completed using reference TRBV7-2 and TRBJ1-2, is GAGVSQSPSNKVTEKGKDVELRCDPISGHTALYWYRQSLGQGLEFLIYFQGNSAPDKSGLPSDRFSAERTGGSVSTLTIQRTQQEDSAVYLCASSLRGTGRDGYTFGSGTRLTVV.

The genes are TRBV7-6 and TRBJ1-1, with D perhaps TRBD1 (5 bases). This CDR3 region has 14 residues. V lost 5 bases and J lost 1, with 11 bases in between. Per germline, CDR1 SGHVS and CDR2 FNYEAQ. This CDR3 is CASSPQTANTEAFF. DNA of the CDR3: TGTGCCAGCAGCCCGCAGACAGCGAACACTGAAGCTTTCTTT.

The V and J genes are TRBV5-1 and TRBJ1-1; TRBD1 agrees at 8 bases. CDR1 is SGHRS, CDR2 YFSETQ, per germline. The length of the CDR3 is 15 residues. The V segment lost 5 bases and the J segment 3 bases; nucleotides outside the gene matches: 9. The CDR3: CASRAVEDRDTEAFF. DNA for the CDR3: TGCGCCAGCAGGGCCGTTGAGGACAGGGACACTGAAGCTTTCTTT.

V gene TRBV10-1 combines with J gene TRBJ2-4, with TRBD2 as a possible D gene (5 bases). The CDR3 loop spans 15 amino acids. CDR1 and CDR2 (germline): WNHNN, SYGVQD (reference sequence). Between the trimmed V and J ends, which lost 11 bases and 1 base, there was a span of 18 bases. CDR3 in amino acids: CAGSTTRNAKNIQYF. The CDR3, as DNA: TGCGCCGGGTCCACTACTAGGAATGCCAAAAACATTCAGTACTTC.

The J gene is TRBJ2-7, the V gene TRBV5-6, with 9 positions matching TRBD2. V shed 0 bases and J 3 bases; nucleotides not matched to a gene: 7. The CDR3 sequence is 16 residues long. The germline V gene encodes CDR1 SGHDT and CDR2 YYEEEE. The CDR3 sequence: CASSLVHSGGHYEQYF. The CDR3 DNA reads TGTGCCAGCAGCTTGGTACATAGCGGGGGCCACTACGAGCAGTACTTC. The full variable domain, in which reference TRBV5-6 and TRBJ2-7 provide the parts outside the CDR3, is DAGVTQSPTHLIKTRGQQVTLRCSPKSGHDTVSWYQQALGQGPQFIFQYYEEEERQRGNFPDRFSGHQFPNYSSELNVNALLLGDSALYLCASSLVHSGGHYEQYFGPGTRLTVT.